Listed below are T cell receptor beta chains from one sample, sequenced in a study of T-cell memory formation after mild COVID-19. TCRdb redid the calling of the 5' RACE reads with MiXCR, one entry per CDR3 protein. This table holds about 90,000 distinct CDR3 sequences, roughly 16% found once. Sequenced input: PBMCs or a T cell subset sorted from them (not recorded which). These receptors originate from a man aged 18 to 29 who had mild COVID-19 (a few samples of this study predate the infection). Cell type and time point are not known. CDR3s include the opening cysteine and the closing phenylalanine or tryptophan.

17,TRBV27,TRBJ2-1,CASSSSRDTRSYNEQFF
19,TRBV4-3,TRBJ2-7,CASSQEWAGSGSGLYEQYF
15,TRBV9,TRBJ1-1,CASSVVAGPNTEAFF
17,TRBV5-4,TRBJ2-2,CASTPGWDRLRTGELFF
16,TRBV4-3,TRBJ2-7,CASSQDHGAVGYEQYF
15,TRBV4-3,TRBJ2-7,CASSQDPGRPGEQYF
15,TRBV4-3,TRBJ2-1,CASSQDRYGGDEQFF
14,TRBV28,TRBJ2-3,CASSFITHADTQYF
15,TRBV7-8,TRBJ1-5,CASSLALGYNQPQHF
18,TRBV9,TRBJ2-1,CASSPHGTSGGWVNEQFF
13,TRBV7-9,TRBJ2-2,CASSLRVAGELFF
12,TRBV7-9,TRBJ1-5,CASSLAHQPQHF
16,TRBV7-2,TRBJ2-1,CASSLSGSGVYNEQFF
8,TRBV29-1,TRBJ1-2,CSVAGYTF
17,TRBV11-3,TRBJ2-1,CASSPYPGQGDRDEQFF
14,TRBV27,TRBJ2-1,CASSPNRAGNEQFF
15,TRBV5-1,TRBJ1-5,CASSLGQGSSQPQHF
12,TRBV12-3/TRBV12-4,TRBJ1-1,CASQVERTEAFF
14,TRBV5-1,TRBJ1-3,CASSLEADGNTIYF
15,TRBV7-6,TRBJ2-7,CASSPRRDRGFEQYF
16,TRBV5-8,TRBJ2-3,CASSSVDRSGTDTQYF
17,TRBV19,TRBJ2-7,CASSISGASTVPREQYF
13,TRBV10-2,TRBJ1-2,CASSVGLNYGYTF
17,TRBV29-1,TRBJ1-2,CSVESVWGRTGAYGYTF
14,TRBV5-5,TRBJ2-1,CASSSGLSHNEQFF
17,TRBV7-3,TRBJ2-3,CASSLGVGNLPTDTQYF
16,TRBV20-1,TRBJ2-1,CSASGLAGRTYNEQFF
15,TRBV4-1,TRBJ1-2,CASSQVRGAFYGYTF
16,TRBV12-3/TRBV12-4,TRBJ1-2,CASSLPGDRVFYGYTF
14,TRBV6-5,TRBJ2-2,CASIPGLEVGELFF
15,TRBV6-2/TRBV6-3,TRBJ2-2,CASGKPGGPTGELFF
13,TRBV7-9,TRBJ1-1,CASSLGLDTEAFF
9,TRBV20-1,TRBJ1-2,CSDGSGYTF
16,TRBV28,TRBJ1-2,CASSPRPGTGSSGYTF
12,TRBV2,TRBJ2-1,CASEGQGNEQFF
15,TRBV7-3,TRBJ1-1,CASSPRHQGNTEAFF
14,TRBV20-1,TRBJ1-4,CSARVTATNEKLFF
13,TRBV29-1,TRBJ2-1,CSVVTSGANEQFF
15,TRBV7-9,TRBJ1-5,CASSRDREIGQPQHF
15,TRBV20-1,TRBJ2-1,CSASDGGQGYNEQFF
13,TRBV12-3/TRBV12-4,TRBJ2-5,CASSLWAGETQYF
13,TRBV4-1,TRBJ2-7,CASSQVEEGEQYF
13,TRBV29-1,TRBJ2-7,CSTWGTGTYEQYF
15,TRBV11-2,TRBJ2-5,CASSIHTGQGETQYF
14,TRBV15,TRBJ1-2,CATSIAPGVFGYTF
16,TRBV4-1,TRBJ2-5,CASSRKAGGSGETQYF
15,TRBV5-1,TRBJ1-1,CASSLNSRVGTEAFF
15,TRBV9,TRBJ2-1,CASSGTGTSVDEQFF
14,TRBV7-2,TRBJ2-3,CASSYGLGTYTQYF
14,TRBV5-4,TRBJ2-6,CASLFGPGANVLTF
14,TRBV20-1,TRBJ2-5,CSAGTSPDGGTQYF
14,TRBV29-1,TRBJ2-2,CSVENRANTGELFF
12,TRBV5-5,TRBJ2-1,CASDPGYNEQFF
15,TRBV3-1,TRBJ2-5,CASSQEGGQKETQYF
14,TRBV7-2,TRBJ2-1,CASSSPGQGNEQFF
14,TRBV9,TRBJ1-1,CASSVGLANTEAFF
13,TRBV7-9,TRBJ2-3,CASSSGLEDTQYF